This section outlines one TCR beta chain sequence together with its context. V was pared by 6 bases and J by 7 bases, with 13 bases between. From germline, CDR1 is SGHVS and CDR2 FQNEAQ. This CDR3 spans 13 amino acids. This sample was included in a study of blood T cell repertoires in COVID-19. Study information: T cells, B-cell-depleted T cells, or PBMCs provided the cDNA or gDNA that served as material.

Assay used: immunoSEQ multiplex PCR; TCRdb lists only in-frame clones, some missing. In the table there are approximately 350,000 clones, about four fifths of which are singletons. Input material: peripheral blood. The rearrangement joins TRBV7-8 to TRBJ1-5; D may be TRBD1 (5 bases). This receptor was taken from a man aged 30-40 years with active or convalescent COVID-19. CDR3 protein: CASSLDRRQPQHF. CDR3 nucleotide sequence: TGTGCCAGCAGTCTCGACAGACGGCAGCCCCAGCATTTT.